Reported below is one T cell receptor beta chain. The sample is drawn from a study of shared clonotypes between healthy human individuals. Study at large: Researchers drew samples from a couple of women and a few men aged 18 to 49. Each donor contributed plates that comprised three CD4 naive, three CD4 memory, two CD8 naive and one CD8 memory.

The input for sorted-subset replicate PCRs was 150 to 200 ng DNA, tens of thousands of T cell genomes. The protocol was immunoSEQ multiplex PCR, while the TCRdb copy is restricted to in-frame clones and leaves out a portion. The sample contains approximately 1.5 million clones, about 98.5% of which appear only once. This TCR derives from a man aged 30 to 45 in good health. Sequencing was carried out using naive CD4+ T cells sorted from blood. Documented subset: CD45RA+ positively selected.

The CDR3 protein is CASSAYEPRFRYEQYF. The CDR3 DNA is TGCGCCAGCAGTGCCTACGAGCCCCGATTTCGCTACGAGCAGTACTTC. The rearrangement joins TRBV10-2 to TRBJ2-7; no definite D call. This CDR3 comprises 16 residues. Trimming shortened V by 4 bases and J by 3 bases, and 19 bases separated the two germline ends. Germline values: CDR1 WSHSY, CDR2 SAAADI.